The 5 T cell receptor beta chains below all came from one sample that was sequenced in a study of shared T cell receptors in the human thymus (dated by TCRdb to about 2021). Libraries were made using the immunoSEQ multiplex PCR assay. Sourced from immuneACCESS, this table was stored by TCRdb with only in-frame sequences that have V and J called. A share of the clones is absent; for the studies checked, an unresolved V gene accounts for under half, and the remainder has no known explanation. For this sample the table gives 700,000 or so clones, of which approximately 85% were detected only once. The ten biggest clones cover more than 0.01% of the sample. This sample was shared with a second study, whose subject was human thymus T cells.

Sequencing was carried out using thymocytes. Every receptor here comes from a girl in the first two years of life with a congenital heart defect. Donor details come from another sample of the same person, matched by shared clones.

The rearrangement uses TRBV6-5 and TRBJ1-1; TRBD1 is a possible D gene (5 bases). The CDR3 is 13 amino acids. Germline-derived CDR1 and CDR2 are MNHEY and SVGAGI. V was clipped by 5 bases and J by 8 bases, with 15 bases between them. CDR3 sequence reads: CASSRDWDYEAFF. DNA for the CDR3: TGTGCCAGCAGTCGGGACTGGGACTACGAAGCTTTCTTT.

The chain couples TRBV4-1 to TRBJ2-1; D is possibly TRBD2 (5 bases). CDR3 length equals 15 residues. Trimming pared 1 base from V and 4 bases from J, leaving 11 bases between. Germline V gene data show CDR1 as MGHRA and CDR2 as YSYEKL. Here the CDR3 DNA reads TGCGCCAGCAGCCAAGTAGAGGAGGCATACAATGAGCAGTTCTTC. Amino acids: CASSQVEEAYNEQFF.

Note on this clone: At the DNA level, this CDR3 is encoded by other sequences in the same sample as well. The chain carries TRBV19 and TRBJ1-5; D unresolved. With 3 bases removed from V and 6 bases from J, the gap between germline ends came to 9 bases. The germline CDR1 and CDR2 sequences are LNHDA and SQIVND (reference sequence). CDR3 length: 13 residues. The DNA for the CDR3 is TGTGCCAGTAGTATTGGAGGAGGTCAGCCCCAGCATTTT. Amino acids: CASSIGGGQPQHF.

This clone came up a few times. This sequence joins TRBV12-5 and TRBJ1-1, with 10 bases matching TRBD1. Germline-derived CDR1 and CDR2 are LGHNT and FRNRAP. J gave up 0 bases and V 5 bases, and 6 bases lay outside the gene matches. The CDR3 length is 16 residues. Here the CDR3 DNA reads TGTGCTAGTGGTAAAAGACAGGGGGCGATGAACACTGAAGCTTTCTTT. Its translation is CASGKRQGAMNTEAFF.

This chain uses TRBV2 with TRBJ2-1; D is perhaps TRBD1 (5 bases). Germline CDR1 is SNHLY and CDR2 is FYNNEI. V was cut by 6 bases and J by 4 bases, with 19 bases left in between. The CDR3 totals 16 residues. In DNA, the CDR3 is TGTGCCAGCAGCGACGGCGGAAAGGGGTCGTACAATGAGCAGTTCTTC. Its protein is CASSDGGKGSYNEQFF.